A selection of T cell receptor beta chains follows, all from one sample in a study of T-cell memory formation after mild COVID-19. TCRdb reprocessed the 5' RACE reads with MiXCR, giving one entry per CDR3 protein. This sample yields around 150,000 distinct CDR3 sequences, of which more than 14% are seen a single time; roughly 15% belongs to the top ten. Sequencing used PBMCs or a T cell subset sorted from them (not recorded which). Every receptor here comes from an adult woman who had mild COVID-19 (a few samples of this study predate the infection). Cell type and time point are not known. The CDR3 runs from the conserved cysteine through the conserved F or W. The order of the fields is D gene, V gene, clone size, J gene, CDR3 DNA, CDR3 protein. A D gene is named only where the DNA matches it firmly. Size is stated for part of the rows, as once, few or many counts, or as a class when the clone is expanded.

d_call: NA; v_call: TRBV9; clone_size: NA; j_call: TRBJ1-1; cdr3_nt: TGTGCCAGCAGCGTAGTAGGGACTCAACTTAGTGAAGCTTTCTTT; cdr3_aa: CASSVVGTQLSEAFF
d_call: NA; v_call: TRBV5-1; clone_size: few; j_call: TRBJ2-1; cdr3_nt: TGCGCCAGCAGCTACCGACTGAGCTCCTACAATGAGCAGTTCTTC; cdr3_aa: CASSYRLSSYNEQFF
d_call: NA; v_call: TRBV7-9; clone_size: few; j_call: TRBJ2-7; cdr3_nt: TGTGCCAGCAGCTTTTTGGACGACTCCTACGAGCAGTACTTC; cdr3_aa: CASSFLDDSYEQYF
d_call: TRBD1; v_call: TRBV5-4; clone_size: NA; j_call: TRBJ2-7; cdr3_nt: TGTGCCAGCAGCTCGCCGGGACAGGGGCTCGACGAGCAGTACTTC; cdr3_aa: CASSSPGQGLDEQYF
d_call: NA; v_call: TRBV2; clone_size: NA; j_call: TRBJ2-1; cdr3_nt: TGTGCCAGCAGTGAAGGGATAACGGGCCATGAGCAGTTCTTC; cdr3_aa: CASSEGITGHEQFF
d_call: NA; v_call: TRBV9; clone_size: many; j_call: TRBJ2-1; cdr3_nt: TGTGCCAGCAGCGTCGGGTTTCAGGGTCACTACAATGAGCAGTTCTTC; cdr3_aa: CASSVGFQGHYNEQFF
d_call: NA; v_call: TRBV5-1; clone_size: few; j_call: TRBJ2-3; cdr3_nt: TGCGCCAGCAGCTTGCGGCTACCTTGGGTAGATACGCAGTATTTT; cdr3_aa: CASSLRLPWVDTQYF
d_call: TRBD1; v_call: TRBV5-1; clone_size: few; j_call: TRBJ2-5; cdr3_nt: TGCGCCAGCAGCCTCGACAGGGGATTTGGAGAGACCCAGTACTTC; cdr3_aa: CASSLDRGFGETQYF
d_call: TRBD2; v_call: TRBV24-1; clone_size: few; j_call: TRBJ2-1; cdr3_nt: TGTGCCACCAGTGAACCCGGGACTAGCGATCCCAATGAGCAGTTCTTC; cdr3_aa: CATSEPGTSDPNEQFF
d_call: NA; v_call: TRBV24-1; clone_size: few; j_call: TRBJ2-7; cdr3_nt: TGTGCCACCAGTGACCACCTGGCGGGGGCCGAGCAGTACTTC; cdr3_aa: CATSDHLAGAEQYF
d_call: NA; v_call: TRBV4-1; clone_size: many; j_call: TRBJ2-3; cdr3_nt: TGCGCCAGCAGCCAAATAGGACCAGATACGCAGTATTTT; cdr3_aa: CASSQIGPDTQYF
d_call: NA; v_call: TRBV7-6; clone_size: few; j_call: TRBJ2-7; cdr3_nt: TGTGCCAGCAGCCATGGAGTAAGACCGGGACTTGTCTACGAGCAGTACTTC; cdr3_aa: CASSHGVRPGLVYEQYF
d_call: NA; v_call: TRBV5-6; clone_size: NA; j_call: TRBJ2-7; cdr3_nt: TGTGCCAGCAGCATAAGTCTAGGGGAGCAGTACTTC; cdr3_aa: CASSISLGEQYF
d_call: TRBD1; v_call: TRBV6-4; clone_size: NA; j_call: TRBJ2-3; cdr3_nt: TGTGCCAGCAGTCAGACAGGGGGCGAATCAGATACGCAGTATTTT; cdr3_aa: CASSQTGGESDTQYF
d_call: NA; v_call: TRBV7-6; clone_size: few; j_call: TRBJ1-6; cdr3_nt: TGTGCCAGCAGCCCAGGGGTTACCTATAATTCACCCCTCCACTTT; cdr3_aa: CASSPGVTYNSPLHF
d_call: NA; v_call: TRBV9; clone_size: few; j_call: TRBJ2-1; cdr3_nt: TGTGCCAGCAGCGTAGGAGGCGGGGTTTACAATGAGCAGTTCTTC; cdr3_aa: CASSVGGGVYNEQFF
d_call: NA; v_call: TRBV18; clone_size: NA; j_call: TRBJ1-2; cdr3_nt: TGTGCCAGCTCACCTTCGGGCGCTAACTATGGCTACACCTTC; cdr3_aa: CASSPSGANYGYTF
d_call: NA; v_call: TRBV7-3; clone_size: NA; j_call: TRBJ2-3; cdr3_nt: TGTGCCAGCAGCTTAGAGGGGGGCACAGATACGCAGTATTTT; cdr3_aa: CASSLEGGTDTQYF
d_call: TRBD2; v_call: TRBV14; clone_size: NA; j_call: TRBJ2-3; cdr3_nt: TGTGCCAGCAGCCAAGAGGGACTAACGCAGTATTTT; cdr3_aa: CASSQEGLTQYF
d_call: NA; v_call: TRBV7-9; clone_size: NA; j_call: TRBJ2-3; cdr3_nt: TGTGCCAGCAGCTTATCCGGGCGGGATACGCAGTATTTT; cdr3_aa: CASSLSGRDTQYF
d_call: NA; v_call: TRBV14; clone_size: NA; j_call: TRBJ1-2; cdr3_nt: TGTGCCAGCAGCCAAAAGGGGCTCCTCTATGGCTACACCTTC; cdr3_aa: CASSQKGLLYGYTF
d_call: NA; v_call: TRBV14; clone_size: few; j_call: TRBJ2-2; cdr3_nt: TGTGCCAGCAGCCAAGTAATGGGTGCGAACACCGGGGAGCTGTTTTTT; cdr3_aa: CASSQVMGANTGELFF